Listed below are T cell receptor beta chains from one sample, sequenced in a study of Graves' ophthalmopathy and Graves' hyperthyroidism. TCRdb reprocessed the multiplex PCR reads with MiXCR, giving one entry per CDR3 protein. The sample consists of around 590,000 distinct CDR3 sequences, less than 40% of them appearing once. The sample comprised peripheral blood or thyroid tissue (not recorded which). The receptors here all came from an adult man with Graves' hyperthyroidism. Each CDR3 is given with its conserved first and last residue. The order of the fields is D gene, V gene, J gene, clone size, CDR3 length, CDR3 DNA, CDR3 protein. D genes are given only for firm matches. The size field is filled for only some rows; it gives once, few, many or a size class.

D gene: .; V gene: TRBV19; J gene: TRBJ2-7; clone size: few; CDR3 length: 15; CDR3 DNA: TGTGCCAGTAGTATGCGGAAGCAGACAACCTACGAGCAGTACTTC; CDR3 protein: CASSMRKQTTYEQYF
D gene: TRBD1; V gene: TRBV19; J gene: TRBJ1-1; clone size: .; CDR3 length: 17; CDR3 DNA: TGTGCCAGTAGTAGACAACCCAACAGGGGAACAGGCACTGAAGCTTTCTTT; CDR3 protein: CASSRQPNRGTGTEAFF
D gene: .; V gene: TRBV12-3/TRBV12-4; J gene: TRBJ1-2; clone size: many; CDR3 length: 16; CDR3 DNA: TGTGCCAGCAGTCCCGTCCTGGCAGGGTCTATTTATGGCTACACCTTC; CDR3 protein: CASSPVLAGSIYGYTF
D gene: .; V gene: TRBV24-1; J gene: TRBJ2-5; clone size: .; CDR3 length: 14; CDR3 DNA: TGTGCCGCCAGCAGCTTAGCAACCCAAGAGACCCAGTACTTC; CDR3 protein: CAASSLATQETQYF
D gene: TRBD1; V gene: TRBV29-1; J gene: TRBJ1-2; clone size: .; CDR3 length: 13; CDR3 DNA: TGCAGCGTTGGGGAAGGGGGCGACTATGGCTACACCTTC; CDR3 protein: CSVGEGGDYGYTF
D gene: TRBD2; V gene: TRBV25-1; J gene: TRBJ2-7; clone size: .; CDR3 length: 15; CDR3 DNA: TGTGCCAGCAGCAACCTACTAGCGGGCAACTACGAGCAGTACTTC; CDR3 protein: CASSNLLAGNYEQYF
D gene: TRBD1; V gene: TRBV20-1; J gene: TRBJ1-1; clone size: many; CDR3 length: 15; CDR3 DNA: TGCAGTGCACCTTCCCTCGGGACAGCGAACACTGAAGCTTTCTTT; CDR3 protein: CSAPSLGTANTEAFF
D gene: .; V gene: TRBV7-8; J gene: TRBJ2-7; clone size: many; CDR3 length: 13; CDR3 DNA: TGTGCCAGCAGCTTCTCGGACAGATACGAGCAGTACTTC; CDR3 protein: CASSFSDRYEQYF
D gene: TRBD1; V gene: TRBV7-6; J gene: TRBJ2-5; clone size: .; CDR3 length: 16; CDR3 DNA: TGTGTCAGCAGCCCTACCGGGACAGTGTACCAAGAGACCCAGTACTTC; CDR3 protein: CVSSPTGTVYQETQYF
D gene: TRBD2; V gene: TRBV2; J gene: TRBJ2-2; clone size: many; CDR3 length: 18; CDR3 DNA: TGTGCCAGCACCCTGGAGGGGAGACTAGCGGGGGGAACCGGGGAGCTGTTTTTT; CDR3 protein: CASTLEGRLAGGTGELFF
D gene: .; V gene: TRBV5-1; J gene: TRBJ1-4; clone size: .; CDR3 length: 15; CDR3 DNA: TGCGCCAGCCGCGCATCGGGGGAGTCTAATGAAAAACTGTTTTTT; CDR3 protein: CASRASGESNEKLFF
D gene: .; V gene: TRBV7-3; J gene: TRBJ2-3; clone size: few; CDR3 length: 15; CDR3 DNA: TGTGCCAGCAGCTTAGCAATAACAGGGACAGATACGCAGTATTTT; CDR3 protein: CASSLAITGTDTQYF
D gene: TRBD2; V gene: TRBV20-1; J gene: TRBJ2-2; clone size: many; CDR3 length: 14; CDR3 DNA: TGCAGTGCACCGACTAGCGGGAACACCGGGGAGCTGTTTTTT; CDR3 protein: CSAPTSGNTGELFF
D gene: TRBD1; V gene: TRBV24-1; J gene: TRBJ2-5; clone size: .; CDR3 length: 16; CDR3 DNA: TGTGCCACCAGTCGCCGGGACAGGGGGTTTCGGGAGACCCAGTACTTC; CDR3 protein: CATSRRDRGFRETQYF
D gene: .; V gene: TRBV24-1; J gene: TRBJ2-3; clone size: few; CDR3 length: 13; CDR3 DNA: TGTGCCACCAGTGACGGGAGCACAGATACGCAGTATTTT; CDR3 protein: CATSDGSTDTQYF
D gene: .; V gene: TRBV7-2; J gene: TRBJ2-6; clone size: few; CDR3 length: 18; CDR3 DNA: TGTGCCAGCAGCTTCGCGTCGGGTGGGGCAGCTGGGGCCAACGTCCTGACTTTC; CDR3 protein: CASSFASGGAAGANVLTF
D gene: TRBD1; V gene: TRBV6-6; J gene: TRBJ1-1; clone size: .; CDR3 length: 16; CDR3 DNA: TGTGCCAGCAGTTACGGGGAACAGGGGGCGTTCTCTGAAGCTTTCTTT; CDR3 protein: CASSYGEQGAFSEAFF
D gene: TRBD1; V gene: TRBV24-1; J gene: TRBJ2-3; clone size: few; CDR3 length: 14; CDR3 DNA: TGTGCCACCAGTGGACAGGGAAGCACAGATACGCAGTATTTT; CDR3 protein: CATSGQGSTDTQYF
D gene: .; V gene: TRBV6-5; J gene: TRBJ1-4; clone size: many; CDR3 length: 15; CDR3 DNA: TGTGCCAGCAGTTACTCTGTCGGGGGAAATGAAAAACTGTTTTTT; CDR3 protein: CASSYSVGGNEKLFF
D gene: .; V gene: TRBV5-8; J gene: TRBJ1-5; clone size: many; CDR3 length: 14; CDR3 DNA: TGTGCCAGCAGCGCCGGGACACTAAATCAGCCCCAGCATTTT; CDR3 protein: CASSAGTLNQPQHF